Included here is one TCR beta chain sequence, with context. One base away lies a much larger clone, so this may be a sequencing read error. These data originate in a study of beta chain features in type 1 diabetes. The CDR3 has 14 amino acids. V gave up 2 bases and J gave up 6 bases, with 14 bases separating them. CDR1 ENHRY and CDR2 SYGVKD come from the germline V gene. As every portion of the isolated RNA was reverse transcribed, the sequencing read expressed TCRB transcripts. Data came from immunoSEQ multiplex PCR; TCRdb stores just in-frame clones and leaves some out. Of 200,000 to 250,000 clones in the sample, about 11% are singletons; the top ten hold less than 1.5%.

This sequence originates from a young man in good health. Sequencing input: central memory CD4+ T cells from blood. This sequence joins TRBV10-3 and TRBJ2-7, with TRBD2 as a possible D gene (5 bases). In DNA form, the CDR3 reads TGTGCCATCAGTGAGGCGCGGGCCTTCACCGAGCAGTACTTC. Translation gives CAISEARAFTEQYF.